These 20 T cell receptor beta chains were all obtained from the same sample, sequenced in a study of Ad26.COV2.S vaccination and SARS-CoV-2 variants listed by TCRdb under 2021. Sample treatment or condition, as interpreted from the label and publication: approximately 18 received Ad26.COV2.S at low or high dose, single or two shots; roughly five received placebo; per-sample allocation not given. Repertoires of vaccine and placebo recipients were sequenced from samples taken on day 63 after the first injection. Libraries were made using the immunoSEQ multiplex PCR assay. TCRdb stores this immuneACCESS table with in-frame sequences only. Part of the clones is absent; in the studies checked, under half of the shortfall reflects unresolved V genes, and no reason is known for the rest. Counted in this sample were some 270,000 clones; around 85% of them appeared once. Just under 3% of the sample is held by the ten biggest clonotypes.

This specimen consisted of peripheral blood, obtained in a trial of Ad26.COV2.S vaccine versus placebo. All receptors derive from a person between 18 and 65 years old who received the Ad26.COV2.S COVID-19 vaccine or a placebo.

In its sample, this clone was seen a few times. This chain uses TRBV15 with TRBJ1-2, with 9 bases matching TRBD1. CDR1 LNHNV and CDR2 YYDKDF come from the germline V gene (reference sequence). V was pared by 6 bases and J by 7 bases, with 9 bases of the junction left unmatched. CDR3 length: 14 amino acids. CDR3 nucleotide sequence: TGTGCCACCAGTCGGGACAGGGTATCGGGTGGCTACACCTTC. Protein product: CATSRDRVSGGYTF.

In this sample, this clone turned up a few times. This chain links TRBV24-1 with TRBJ1-5; D is unresolved. Looked up from germline, CDR1 is KGHDR and CDR2 is SFDVKD. The CDR3 has 12 residues. Trimming left V 10 bases short and J 4 bases short, with 10 bases between. This CDR3 is CATSDGNQPQHF. For the CDR3, the DNA is TGTGCCACTTCCGACGGTAATCAGCCCCAGCATTTT.

V and J are TRBV12-2 and TRBJ1-3. TRBV12-2 is classified as a pseudogene. The CDR3 consists of 17 residues. The CDR3 sequence: CASRSRRPLDPGNTIYF. CDR3 in DNA: TGTGCAAGTCGCTCCCGGCGTCCTCTGGACCCTGGAAACACCATATATTTT.

This chain joins TRBV27 and TRBJ2-2; 10 positions match TRBD1. CDR3 size: 16 residues. CDR1 and CDR2 from the germline V gene are MNHEY and SMNVEV (reference sequence). Unmatched junction bases numbered 5, after V lost 2 bases and J lost 5 bases. The CDR3, as DNA: TGTGCCAGCAGTTTAATGGGGACAGGGGTAACCGGGGAGCTGTTTTTT. It codes for CASSLMGTGVTGELFF.

CDR3 DNA: TGTGCCAGCAGTTACCTGGGGAAAGCTTTCTTT. Protein sequence: CASSYLGKAFF. The rearrangement uses TRBV6-2 or TRBV6-3 and TRBJ1-1; D unresolved. This CDR3 contains 11 residues. CDR1 is MNHEY, CDR2 SVGEGT, per germline. Trimming shortened V by 2 bases and J by 9 bases, and 7 bases separated the two germline ends.

The rearrangement links TRBV19 to TRBJ2-1; D remains unclear. Germline-derived CDR1 and CDR2 are LNHDA and SQIVND (reference sequence). CDR3 size: 15 residues. Trimming pared 0 bases from V and 2 bases from J, leaving 8 bases between. This CDR3 reads CASSIDSTTYNEQFF. The DNA of the CDR3 is TGTGCCAGTAGTATAGATTCCACGACCTACAATGAGCAGTTCTTC.

This clone was seen a single time. V usage is TRBV7-9 and J usage is TRBJ2-1; 7 nucleotides match TRBD1. The germline V gene encodes CDR1 SEHNR and CDR2 FQNEAQ (reference sequence). V gave up 5 bases and J gave up 7 bases; unmatched junction bases: 2. This CDR3 has 12 amino acids. The CDR3 reads CASSRDRNEQFF. The CDR3 region has the DNA TGTGCCAGCAGCCGGGACAGAAATGAGCAGTTCTTC.

J is TRBJ2-7 and V is TRBV4-3; D perhaps matches TRBD2 (5 bases). The CDR3 contains 15 residues. Germline lookup yields CDR1 LGHNA and CDR2 YSLEER. Deletions cut 0 bases from V and 5 bases from J, with 14 bases between. In DNA form, the CDR3 reads TGCGCCAGCAGCCAAGATTACGGGGTGAGGGACGAGCAGTACTTC. Its translation is CASSQDYGVRDEQYF.

The rearrangement links TRBV9 to TRBJ1-6; 10 nucleotides line up with TRBD1. Germline lookup yields CDR1 SGDLS and CDR2 YYNGEE. This CDR3 spans 14 amino acids. Trimming cost V 0 bases and J 9 bases; bases outside gene matches: 0. The CDR3 region has the DNA TGTGCCAGCAGCGTAGGGACAGGGGGTTCACCCCTCCACTTT. This codes for CASSVGTGGSPLHF. Full variable domain (remainder filled in from reference TRBV9 and TRBJ1-6): DSGVTQTPKHLITATGQRVTLRCSPRSGDLSVYWYQQSLDQGLQFLIQYYNGEERAKGNILERFSAQQFPDLHSELNLSSLELGDSALYFCASSVGTGGSPLHFGNGTRLTVT.

The rearrangement uses TRBV28 and TRBJ2-7; D ambiguous. V was trimmed by 1 base and J by 3 bases, leaving 10 bases between them. This CDR3 contains 14 residues. From germline, CDR1 is MDHEN and CDR2 SYDVKM. Here the CDR3 DNA reads TGTGCCAGCAGTTTATCCCAATGGGACTACGAGCAGTACTTC. Translation gives CASSLSQWDYEQYF.

This chain uses TRBV9 with TRBJ2-1, with 9 bases aligning to TRBD2. This CDR3 is 13 amino acids long. The V gene's germline CDR1 is SGDLS and CDR2 YYNGEE. Trimming took 1 base from V and 9 from J; bases not matched to a gene: 2. The CDR3 coding sequence is TGTGCCAGCAGCGTATCAGCGGGGGGTGAGCAGTTCTTC. As protein: CASSVSAGGEQFF.

The chain recombines TRBV6-6 with TRBJ2-7; TRBD2 aligns across 10 bases. The CDR3 has 16 amino acids. Trimming removed 6 bases from V and 2 bases from J; junction bases left unmatched: 10. The V gene's germline CDR1 is MNHNY and CDR2 SVGAGI (reference sequence). CDR3 loop: CASSRTGTSEAYEQYV. Here the CDR3 DNA reads TGTGCCAGCAGCAGGACCGGGACTAGCGAAGCCTACGAGCAGTACGTC.

The chain joins TRBV6-1 to TRBJ2-7; weak D call: TRBD2 (7 bases). Germline loops: CDR1 MNHNS, CDR2 SASEGT. The ends were cut back, 2 bases at V and 5 bases at J, with 13 bases in the middle. CDR3 length: 14 residues. The DNA of the CDR3 is TGTGCCAGCAGTGAAAGGGGGGGAATCGACGAGCAGTACTTC. Translating it yields CASSERGGIDEQYF.

The rearrangement joins TRBV9 to TRBJ2-1; D unclear. Germline V gene sequence: CDR1 SGDLS, CDR2 YYNGEE. V lost 0 bases and J 6 bases, leaving 10 bases between the germline ends. This CDR3 has 14 amino acids. The CDR3 nucleotides are TGTGCCAGCAGCGTAGTTTCCAACCCCAATGAGCAGTTCTTC. It specifies CASSVVSNPNEQFF.

This chain joins TRBV7-9 and TRBJ1-1; D uncertain. This CDR3 is built from 14 residues. V was cut by 3 bases and J by 4 bases, with 12 bases left in between. Per the germline V gene, CDR1 is SEHNR and CDR2 is FQNEAQ (reference sequence). The CDR3: CASSLVAGSTEAFF. CDR3 DNA sequence: TGTGCCAGCAGCTTGGTGGCAGGAAGCACTGAAGCTTTCTTT.

This clone appeared a few times. The CDR3 spells CASSKSGQPYNSPLHF. The CDR3 bases are TGTGCTAGCAGCAAGTCGGGACAGCCGTATAATTCACCCCTCCACTTT. J is TRBJ1-6 and V is TRBV21-1; the table gives TRBD1 as D, unverified against the DNA. TRBV21-1 is a documented pseudogene. The CDR3 is 16 amino acids.

The V call is TRBV18, the J call TRBJ2-5; no clear D. The CDR3 has 14 amino acids. Trimming shortened V by 0 bases and J by 2 bases, and 7 bases separated the two germline ends. Germline V gives CDR1 KGHSH, CDR2 LQKENI. As DNA, the CDR3 is TGTGCCAGCTCACCACCCACGGTGCAAGAGACCCAGTACTTC. It specifies CASSPPTVQETQYF. The variable domain in full, with the rest retrieved from reference TRBV18 and TRBJ2-5, is NAGVMQNPRHLVRRRGQEARLRCSPMKGHSHVYWYRQLPEEGLKFMVYLQKENIIDESGMPKERFSAEFPKEGPSILRIQQVVRGDSAAYFCASSPPTVQETQYFGPGTRLLVL.

The chain carries TRBV25-1 and TRBJ2-1; D ambiguous. The CDR3 extends over 11 amino acids. The V gene lost 6 bases and the J gene lost 13 bases, with 13 bases spanning the gap. Germline lookup yields CDR1 MGHDK and CDR2 SYGVNS. CDR3 nucleotides: TGTGCCAGCAGGCTGCAGACCGTCCAGTTCTTC. This gives the protein CASRLQTVQFF.

This clone showed up just a few times. The V call is TRBV3-1 (or the pseudogene TRBV3-2), the J call TRBJ1-5; a possible D gene is TRBD1 (6 bases). CDR1 and CDR2 from the germline V gene are LGHDT and YNNKEL (reference sequence). Trimming left V 4 bases short and J 5 bases short, with 9 bases between. The CDR3 has 13 residues. The CDR3 sequence: CASSPQGDQPQHF. In nucleotides, the CDR3 is TGTGCCAGCAGCCCACAGGGAGATCAGCCCCAGCATTTT.

The gene calls are TRBV9 and TRBJ1-1; TRBD1 is a possible D gene (6 bases). The V gene's germline CDR1 is SGDLS and CDR2 YYNGEE. V dropped 3 bases and J dropped 6 bases, with 21 bases sitting between them. The CDR3 is 16 amino acids. The CDR3 coding sequence is TGTGCCAGCAGCGGCCGGGACACTGAGTTTACCGCTGAAGCTTTCTTT. As protein: CASSGRDTEFTAEAFF.